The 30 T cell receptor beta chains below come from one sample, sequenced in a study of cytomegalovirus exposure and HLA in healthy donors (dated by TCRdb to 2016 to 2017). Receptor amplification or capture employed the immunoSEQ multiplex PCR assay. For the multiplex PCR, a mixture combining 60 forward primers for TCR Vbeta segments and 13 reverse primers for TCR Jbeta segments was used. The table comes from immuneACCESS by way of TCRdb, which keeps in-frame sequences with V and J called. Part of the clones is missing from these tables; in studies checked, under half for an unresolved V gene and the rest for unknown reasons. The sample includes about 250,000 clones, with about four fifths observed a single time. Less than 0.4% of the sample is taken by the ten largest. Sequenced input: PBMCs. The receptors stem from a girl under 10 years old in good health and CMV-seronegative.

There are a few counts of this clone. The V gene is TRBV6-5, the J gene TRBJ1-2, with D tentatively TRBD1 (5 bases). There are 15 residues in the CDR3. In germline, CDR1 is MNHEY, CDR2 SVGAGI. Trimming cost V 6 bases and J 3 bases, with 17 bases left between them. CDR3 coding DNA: TGTGCCAGCAGCACGAGGGGCAGGGAGGACTATGGCTACACCTTC. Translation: CASSTRGREDYGYTF.

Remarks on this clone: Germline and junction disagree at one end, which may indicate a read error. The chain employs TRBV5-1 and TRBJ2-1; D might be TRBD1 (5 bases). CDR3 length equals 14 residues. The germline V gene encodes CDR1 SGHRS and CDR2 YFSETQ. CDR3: CANSLPSGYNEQFF. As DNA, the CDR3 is TGCGCCAACAGCTTGCCATCAGGGTACAATGAGCAGTTCTTC.

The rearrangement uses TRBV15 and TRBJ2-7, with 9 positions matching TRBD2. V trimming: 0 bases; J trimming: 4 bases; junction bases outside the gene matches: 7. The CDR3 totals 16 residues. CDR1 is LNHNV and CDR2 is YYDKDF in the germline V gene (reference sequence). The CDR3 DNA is TGTGCCACCAGCAGAGAAGTTAGCGGGAGTGGTTACGAGCAGTACTTC. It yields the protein CATSREVSGSGYEQYF.

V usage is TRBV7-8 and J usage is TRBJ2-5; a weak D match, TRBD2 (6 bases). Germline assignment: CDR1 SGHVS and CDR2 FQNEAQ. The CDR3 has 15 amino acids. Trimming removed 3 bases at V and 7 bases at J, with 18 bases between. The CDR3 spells CASSFLYTGVRTQYF. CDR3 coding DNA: TGTGCCAGCAGCTTTTTGTATACGGGAGTTCGGACCCAGTACTTC.

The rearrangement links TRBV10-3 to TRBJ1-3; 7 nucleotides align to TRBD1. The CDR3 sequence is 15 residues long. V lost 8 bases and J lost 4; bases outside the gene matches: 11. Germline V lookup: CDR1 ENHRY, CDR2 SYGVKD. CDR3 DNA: TGTGCCATCGGAGGACAGGCCACTGGGGGAAACACCATATATTTT. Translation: CAIGGQATGGNTIYF.

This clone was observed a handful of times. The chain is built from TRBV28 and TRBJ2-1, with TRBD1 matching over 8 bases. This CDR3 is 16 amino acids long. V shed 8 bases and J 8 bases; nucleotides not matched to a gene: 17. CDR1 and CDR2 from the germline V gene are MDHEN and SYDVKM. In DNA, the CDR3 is TGTGCCAGCCGCTTCTCAGGGCTAACGGACAGGGATGAGCAGTTCTTC. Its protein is CASRFSGLTDRDEQFF.

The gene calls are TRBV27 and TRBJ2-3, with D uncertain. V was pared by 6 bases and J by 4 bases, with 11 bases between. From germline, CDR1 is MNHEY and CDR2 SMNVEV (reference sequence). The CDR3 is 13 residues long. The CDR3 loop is CASSLNLADTQYF. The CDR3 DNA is TGTGCCAGCAGCCTAAACTTGGCAGATACGCAGTATTTT.

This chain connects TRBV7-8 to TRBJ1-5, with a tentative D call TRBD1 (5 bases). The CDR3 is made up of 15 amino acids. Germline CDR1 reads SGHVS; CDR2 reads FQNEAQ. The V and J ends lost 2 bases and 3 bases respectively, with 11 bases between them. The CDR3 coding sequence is TGTGCCAGCAGCTTAAGGCTAGGGGACAATCAGCCCCAGCATTTT. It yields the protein CASSLRLGDNQPQHF.

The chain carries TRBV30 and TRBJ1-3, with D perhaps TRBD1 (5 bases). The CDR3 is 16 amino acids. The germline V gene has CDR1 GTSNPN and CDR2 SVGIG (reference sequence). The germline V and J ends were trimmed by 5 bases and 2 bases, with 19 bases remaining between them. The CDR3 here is CAWGRGDSKAGNTIYF. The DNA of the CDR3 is TGTGCCTGGGGGAGGGGTGACAGTAAAGCTGGAAACACCATATATTTT.

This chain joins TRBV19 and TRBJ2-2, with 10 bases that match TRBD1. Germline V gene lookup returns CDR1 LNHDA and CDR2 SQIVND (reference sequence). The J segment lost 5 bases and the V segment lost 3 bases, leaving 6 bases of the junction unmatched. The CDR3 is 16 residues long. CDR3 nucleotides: TGTGCCAGTAGTATCCCTCCGGGACAGGGGACCGGGGAGCTGTTTTTT. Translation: CASSIPPGQGTGELFF. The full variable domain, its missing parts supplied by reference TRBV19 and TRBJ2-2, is DGGITQSPKYLFRKEGQNVTLSCEQNLNHDAMYWYRQDPGQGLRLIYYSQIVNDFQKGDIAEGYSVSREKKESFPLTVTSAQKNPTAFYLCASSIPPGQGTGELFFGEGSRLTVL.

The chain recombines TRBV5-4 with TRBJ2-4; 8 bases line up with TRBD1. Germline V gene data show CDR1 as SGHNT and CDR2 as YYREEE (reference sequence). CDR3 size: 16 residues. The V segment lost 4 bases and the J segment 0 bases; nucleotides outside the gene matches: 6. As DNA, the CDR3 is TGTGCCAGCAGCCTGACAGGGGCCGTAGCCAAAAACATTCAGTACTTC. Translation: CASSLTGAVAKNIQYF. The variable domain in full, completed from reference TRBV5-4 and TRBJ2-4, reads ETGVTQSPTHLIKTRGQQVTLRCSSQSGHNTVSWYQQALGQGPQFIFQYYREEENGRGNFPPRFSGLQFPNYSSELNVNALELDDSALYLCASSLTGAVAKNIQYFGAGTRLSVL.

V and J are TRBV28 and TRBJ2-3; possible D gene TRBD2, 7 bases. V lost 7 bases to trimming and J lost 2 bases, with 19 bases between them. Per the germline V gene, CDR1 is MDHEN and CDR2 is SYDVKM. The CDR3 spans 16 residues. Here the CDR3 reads CASKRRGGTITDTQYF. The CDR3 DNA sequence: TGTGCCAGCAAACGGCGCGGGGGCACTATCACAGATACGCAGTATTTT.

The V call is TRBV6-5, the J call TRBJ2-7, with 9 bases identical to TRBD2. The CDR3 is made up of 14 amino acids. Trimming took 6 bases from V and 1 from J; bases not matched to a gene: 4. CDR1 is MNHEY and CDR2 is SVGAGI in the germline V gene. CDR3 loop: CASRFSGSSYEQYF. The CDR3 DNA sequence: TGTGCCAGCAGATTTAGCGGGAGTTCCTACGAGCAGTACTTC.

The CDR3 spells CAIRAFGTEAFF. In DNA, the CDR3 is TGTGCCATCAGGGCTTTCGGGACAGAAGCTTTCTTT. The chain has TRBV10-3 and TRBJ1-1; tentatively, D is TRBD1 (6 bases). V was pared by 6 bases and J by 8 bases, with 13 bases between. Germline CDR1 and CDR2: ENHRY and SYGVKD. The CDR3 loop spans 12 amino acids.

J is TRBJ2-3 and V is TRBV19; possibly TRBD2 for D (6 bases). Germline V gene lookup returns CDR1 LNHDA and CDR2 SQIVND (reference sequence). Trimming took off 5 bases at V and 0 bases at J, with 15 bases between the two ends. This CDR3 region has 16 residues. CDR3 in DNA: TGTGCCAGTAGTTCCGGGGGTCTTGGTAGCACAGATACGCAGTATTTT. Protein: CASSSGGLGSTDTQYF. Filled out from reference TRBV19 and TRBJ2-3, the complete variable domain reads DGGITQSPKYLFRKEGQNVTLSCEQNLNHDAMYWYRQDPGQGLRLIYYSQIVNDFQKGDIAEGYSVSREKKESFPLTVTSAQKNPTAFYLCASSSGGLGSTDTQYFGPGTRLTVL.

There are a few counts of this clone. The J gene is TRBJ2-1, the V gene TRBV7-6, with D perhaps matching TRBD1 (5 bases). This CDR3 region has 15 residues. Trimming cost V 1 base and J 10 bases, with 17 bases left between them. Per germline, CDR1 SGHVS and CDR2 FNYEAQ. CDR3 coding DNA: TGTGCCAGCAGCTTAGTTACCGTGGGGCTTTCCGAGCAGTTCTTC. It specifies CASSLVTVGLSEQFF.

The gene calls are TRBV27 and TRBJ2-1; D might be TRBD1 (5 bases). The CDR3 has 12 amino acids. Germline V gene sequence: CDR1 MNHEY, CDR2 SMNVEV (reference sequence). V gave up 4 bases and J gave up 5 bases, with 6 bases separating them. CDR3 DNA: TGTGCCAGCAGTTCGACAGACAATGAGCAGTTCTTC. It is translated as CASSSTDNEQFF.

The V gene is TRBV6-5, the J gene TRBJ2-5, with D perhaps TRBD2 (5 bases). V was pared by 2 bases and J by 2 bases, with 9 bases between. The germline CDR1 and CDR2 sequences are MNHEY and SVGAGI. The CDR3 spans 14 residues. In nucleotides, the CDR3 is TGTGCCAGCAGTTACGGGCGGGCTCAAGAGACCCAGTACTTC. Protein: CASSYGRAQETQYF.

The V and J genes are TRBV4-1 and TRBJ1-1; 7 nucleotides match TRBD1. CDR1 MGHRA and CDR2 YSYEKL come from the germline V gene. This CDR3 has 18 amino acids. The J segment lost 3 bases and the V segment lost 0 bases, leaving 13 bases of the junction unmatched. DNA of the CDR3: TGCGCCAGCAGCCAAGAAGAGGGCGCCTTGACAGGGTACACTGAAGCTTTCTTT. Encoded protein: CASSQEEGALTGYTEAFF.

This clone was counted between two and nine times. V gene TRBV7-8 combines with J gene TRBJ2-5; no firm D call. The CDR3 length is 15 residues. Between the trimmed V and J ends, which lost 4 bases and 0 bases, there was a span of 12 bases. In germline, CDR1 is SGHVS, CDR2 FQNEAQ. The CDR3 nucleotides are TGTGCCAGCAGCTCCCCCCGCAACTACCAAGAGACCCAGTACTTC. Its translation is CASSSPRNYQETQYF.

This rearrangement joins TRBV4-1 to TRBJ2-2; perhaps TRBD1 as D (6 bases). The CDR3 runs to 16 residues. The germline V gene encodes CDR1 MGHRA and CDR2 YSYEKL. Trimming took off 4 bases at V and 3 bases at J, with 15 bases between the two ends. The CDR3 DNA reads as TGCGCCAGCAGCCCACAGGGCTTTTTCGACACCGGGGAGCTGTTTTTT. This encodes CASSPQGFFDTGELFF.

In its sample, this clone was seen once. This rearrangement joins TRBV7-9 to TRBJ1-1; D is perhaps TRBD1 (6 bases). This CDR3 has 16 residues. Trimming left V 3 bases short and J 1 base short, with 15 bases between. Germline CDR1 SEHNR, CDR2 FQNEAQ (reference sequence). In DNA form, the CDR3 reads TGTGCCAGCAGCTTGCGGACTGCGGGGGCGAACACTGAAGCTTTCTTT. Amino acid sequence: CASSLRTAGANTEAFF.

The CDR3 DNA sequence: TGTGCCAGCAGCGTAGGAGGGGGCGCCCCCCACGAGCAGTACTTC. Protein sequence: CASSVGGGAPHEQYF. The V gene is TRBV9, the J gene TRBJ2-7; 7 bases are shared with TRBD1. This CDR3 comprises 15 residues. The germline gives CDR1 SGDLS, CDR2 YYNGEE. Trimming at V came to 0 bases and at J to 5 bases, leaving 8 bases not matched to a gene.

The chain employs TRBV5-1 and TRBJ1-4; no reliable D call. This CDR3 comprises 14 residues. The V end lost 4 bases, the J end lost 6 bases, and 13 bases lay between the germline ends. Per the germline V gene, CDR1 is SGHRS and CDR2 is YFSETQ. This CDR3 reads CASSRVESDEKLFF. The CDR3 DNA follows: TGCGCCAGCAGCCGGGTTGAGTCGGATGAAAAACTGTTTTTT.

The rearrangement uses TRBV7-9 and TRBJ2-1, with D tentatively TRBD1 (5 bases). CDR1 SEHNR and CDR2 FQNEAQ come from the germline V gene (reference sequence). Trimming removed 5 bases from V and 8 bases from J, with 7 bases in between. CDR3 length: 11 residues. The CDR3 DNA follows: TGTGCCAGCAGCCCAGGGCATGAGCAGTTCTTC. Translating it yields CASSPGHEQFF.

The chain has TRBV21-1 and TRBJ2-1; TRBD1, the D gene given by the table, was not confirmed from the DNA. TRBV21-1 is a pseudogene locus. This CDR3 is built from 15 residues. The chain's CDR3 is CARDHAGQGANEQFF. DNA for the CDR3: TGTGCCAGAGATCACGCGGGACAGGGGGCCAATGAGCAGTTCTTC.

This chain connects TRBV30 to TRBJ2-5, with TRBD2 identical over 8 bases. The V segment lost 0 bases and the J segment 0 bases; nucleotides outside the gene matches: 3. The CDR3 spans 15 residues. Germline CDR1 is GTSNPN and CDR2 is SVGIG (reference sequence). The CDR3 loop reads CAWSVASGYQETQYF. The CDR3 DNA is TGTGCCTGGAGTGTAGCTAGCGGGTACCAAGAGACCCAGTACTTC. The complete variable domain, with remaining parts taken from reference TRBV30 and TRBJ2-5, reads SQTIHQWPATLVQPVGSPLSLECTVEGTSNPNLYWYRQAAGRGLQLLFYSVGIGQISSEVPQNLSASRPQDRQFILSSKKLLLSDSGFYLCAWSVASGYQETQYFGPGTRLLVL.

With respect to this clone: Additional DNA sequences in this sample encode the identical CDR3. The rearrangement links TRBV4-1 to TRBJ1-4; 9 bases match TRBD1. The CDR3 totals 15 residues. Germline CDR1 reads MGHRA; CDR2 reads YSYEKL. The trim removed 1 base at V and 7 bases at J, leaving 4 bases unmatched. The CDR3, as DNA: TGCGCCAGCAGCCAAGCGGGGACAGGGCGTGAAAAACTGTTTTTT. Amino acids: CASSQAGTGREKLFF.

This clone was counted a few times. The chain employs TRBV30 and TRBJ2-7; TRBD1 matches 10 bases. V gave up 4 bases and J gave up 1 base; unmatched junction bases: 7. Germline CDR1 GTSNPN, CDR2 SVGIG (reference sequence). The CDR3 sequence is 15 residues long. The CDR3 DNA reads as TGTGCCTGGACCCTCGGGACAGGGGTTTCCTACGAGCAGTACTTC. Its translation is CAWTLGTGVSYEQYF.

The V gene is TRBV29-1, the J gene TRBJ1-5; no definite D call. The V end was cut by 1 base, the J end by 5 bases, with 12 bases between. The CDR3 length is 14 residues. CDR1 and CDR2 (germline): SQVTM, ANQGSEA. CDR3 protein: CSVEGPGWDQPQHF. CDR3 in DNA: TGCAGCGTTGAAGGCCCAGGTTGGGATCAGCCCCAGCATTTT.